Each of the 21 T cell receptor beta chains below was sequenced from the same sample in a study of cytomegalovirus exposure and HLA in healthy donors. PCR primers comprised 60 Vbeta and 13 Jbeta primers. Sequencing was performed with immunoSEQ multiplex PCR; in TCRdb, only in-frame clones are kept and a portion is missing. The data hold about 170,000 clones, with about 72% observed a single time. Input material: PBMCs. These receptors were taken from a girl aged 10 to 17 in good health and CMV-seronegative.

V usage is TRBV7-6 and J usage is TRBJ1-6, with 9 positions matching TRBD1. Germline V gives CDR1 SGHVS, CDR2 FNYEAQ. CDR3 size: 15 residues. J was trimmed by 10 bases and V by 3 bases; bases with no gene match: 7. CDR3 protein: CASSLATGGGSPLHF. The CDR3, as DNA: TGTGCCAGCAGCTTGGCGACAGGGGGAGGATCACCCCTCCACTTT.

The chain's CDR3 is CASSHRTPPYEQYF. The CDR3 nucleotides are TGTGCCAGCAGCCACAGGACTCCCCCCTACGAGCAGTACTTC. The chain is built from TRBV14 and TRBJ2-7; D is perhaps TRBD2 (5 bases). With 3 bases removed from V and 2 bases from J, the gap between germline ends came to 11 bases. This CDR3 has 14 residues. The V gene's germline CDR1 is SGHDN and CDR2 FVKESK.

The chain couples TRBV27 to TRBJ1-5; D call uncertain. V lost 4 bases and J lost 2, with 9 bases in between. CDR3 size: 14 residues. The germline CDR1 and CDR2 sequences are MNHEY and SMNVEV (reference sequence). The CDR3, as DNA: TGTGCCAGCAGTTCTTCCCAGGGCAATCAGCCCCAGCATTTT. Protein sequence: CASSSSQGNQPQHF.

J is TRBJ1-4 and V is TRBV5-1; 9 bases line up with TRBD1. The CDR3 has 16 residues. Per the germline V gene, CDR1 is SGHRS and CDR2 is YFSETQ. With 4 bases clipped from V and 8 bases from J, the junction kept 12 bases outside the gene matches. The CDR3 spells CASSALTGTGSEKLFF. The CDR3 DNA sequence: TGCGCCAGCAGCGCACTAACCGGGACAGGGAGCGAAAAACTGTTTTTT.

The chain uses TRBV6-6 and TRBJ2-1; possibly TRBD1 for D (6 bases). The V end was cut by 0 bases, the J end by 3 bases, with 12 bases between. The germline V gene encodes CDR1 MNHNY and CDR2 SVGAGI (reference sequence). The CDR3 is 16 amino acids. The CDR3 here is CASSYSTLQGYNEQFF. CDR3 in DNA: TGTGCCAGCAGTTACTCGACTTTACAGGGCTACAATGAGCAGTTCTTC.

The chain joins TRBV6-1 to TRBJ2-5, with 8 bases identical to TRBD1. Unmatched junction bases numbered 14, after V lost 9 bases and J lost 5 bases. This CDR3 has 15 amino acids. Germline assignment: CDR1 MNHNS and CDR2 SASEGT. Here the CDR3 DNA reads TGTGCCAGTTACCCGAGTCCAGGGGGCCTTGAGACCCAGTACTTC. Translation: CASYPSPGGLETQYF.

The chain is built from TRBV4-1 and TRBJ2-7; 13 nucleotides match TRBD2. The V and J ends lost 1 base and 7 bases, in that order; junction bases with no gene match: 7. The length of the CDR3 is 16 residues. Germline V gene lookup returns CDR1 MGHRA and CDR2 YSYEKL. CDR3 nucleotide sequence: TGCGCCAGCAGCCAAGTTAGACTAGCGGGGGGTTGGGAGCAGTACTTC. It codes for CASSQVRLAGGWEQYF.

The chain combines TRBV19 with TRBJ2-7; TRBD1 might be the D (6 bases). Germline CDR1 LNHDA, CDR2 SQIVND (reference sequence). V was pared by 4 bases and J by 3 bases, with 10 bases between. This CDR3 region has 13 residues. CDR3 region: CASSSGQFYEQYF. DNA for the CDR3: TGTGCCAGTAGTAGCGGACAGTTCTACGAGCAGTACTTC.

With regard to this clone: The same CDR3 also results from other DNA sequences found in this sample. The chain is built from TRBV9 and TRBJ1-6; TRBD1 agrees at 8 bases. From germline, CDR1 is SGDLS and CDR2 YYNGEE. After removal of 0 bases from V and 9 bases from J, the junction contained 5 bases not matched to a gene. There are 15 residues in the CDR3. CDR3 DNA sequence: TGTGCCAGCAGCGTAGAAGACAGGGGAGGTTCACCCCTCCACTTT. Translating gives CASSVEDRGGSPLHF.

The chain links TRBV19 to TRBJ1-5; tentatively, D is TRBD1 (6 bases). Germline lookup yields CDR1 LNHDA and CDR2 SQIVND (reference sequence). The CDR3 runs to 14 residues. Trimming took 6 bases from V and 1 from J, leaving 10 bases between them. CDR3: CASRGGASNQPQHF. CDR3 sequence (DNA): TGTGCCAGTAGAGGGGGGGCCAGCAATCAGCCCCAGCATTTT.

This rearrangement joins TRBV27 to TRBJ1-6; weak D call: TRBD1 (5 bases). V was trimmed by 9 bases and J by 3 bases, leaving 12 bases between them. This CDR3 is built from 14 residues. Germline V gene lookup returns CDR1 MNHEY and CDR2 SMNVEV (reference sequence). This chain's CDR3 is CASKTEFYNSPLHF. Written as DNA, the CDR3 is TGTGCCAGTAAGACAGAATTCTATAATTCACCCCTCCACTTT.

This clone was seen a handful of times. The chain is built from TRBV29-1 and TRBJ2-2; D might be TRBD1 (5 bases). Trimming shortened V by 6 bases and J by 8 bases, and 10 bases separated the two germline ends. The CDR3 has 11 amino acids. Germline CDR1 SQVTM, CDR2 ANQGSEA. In DNA form, the CDR3 reads TGCAGCGTGCTAGGGGCAGGGGAGCTGTTTTTT. It encodes CSVLGAGELFF.

This chain joins TRBV5-4 and TRBJ1-2; no definite D call. Germline assignment: CDR1 SGHNT and CDR2 YYREEE (reference sequence). Trimming removed 3 bases at V and 5 bases at J, with 8 bases between. The CDR3 spans 12 residues. CDR3 nucleotides: TGTGCCAGCAGCTCCGGGGTTTATGGCTACACCTTC. It yields the protein CASSSGVYGYTF.

The J gene is TRBJ2-3, the V gene TRBV5-1, with D maybe TRBD1 (5 bases). This CDR3 spans 16 amino acids. V gave up 4 bases and J gave up 3 bases, with 18 bases separating them. Germline-derived CDR1 and CDR2 are SGHRS and YFSETQ. In DNA form, the CDR3 reads TGCGCCAGCAGCCCTGACCCAGGGTCAGGGACAGATACGCAGTATTTT. It is translated as CASSPDPGSGTDTQYF.

The genes are TRBV7-9 and TRBJ1-2, with 9 bases that match TRBD1. Germline V gene sequence: CDR1 SEHNR, CDR2 FQNEAQ (reference sequence). This CDR3 spans 14 amino acids. The V and J ends lost 5 bases and 3 bases, in that order; junction bases with no gene match: 4. Here the CDR3 reads CASSPGQGDYGYTF. The CDR3, as DNA: TGTGCCAGCAGCCCGGGACAGGGTGACTATGGCTACACCTTC. Together with reference TRBV7-9 and TRBJ1-2, the CDR3 gives the full variable domain: DTGVSQNPRHKITKRGQNVTFRCDPISEHNRLYWYRQTLGQGPEFLTYFQNEAQLEKSRLLSDRFSAERPKGSFSTLEIQRTEQGDSAMYLCASSPGQGDYGYTFGSGTRLTVV.

The chain has TRBV6-1 and TRBJ1-1, with TRBD1 matching 7 bases. The CDR3 runs to 14 residues. Germline CDR1 reads MNHNS; CDR2 reads SASEGT. Trimming removed 6 bases from V and 3 bases from J; junction bases left unmatched: 7. Here the CDR3 reads CASSSPRGDTEAFF. As DNA, the CDR3 is TGTGCCAGCAGCTCGCCCAGGGGGGACACTGAAGCTTTCTTT.

V gene TRBV19 combines with J gene TRBJ2-1, with 7 bases that match TRBD1. V was clipped by 10 bases and J by 2 bases; unmatched bases: 5. CDR1 and CDR2 (germline): LNHDA, SQIVND (reference sequence). The CDR3 is 13 amino acids. Here the CDR3 DNA reads TGTGCCATAGGGACAGTCCCCTACAATGAGCAGTTCTTC. Its translation: CAIGTVPYNEQFF.

The chain carries TRBV19 and TRBJ2-7, with D possibly TRBD1 on 5 matching bases. Trimming took off 5 bases at V and 0 bases at J, with 8 bases between the two ends. CDR3 length: 13 residues. Germline CDR1 is LNHDA and CDR2 is SQIVND (reference sequence). Written as DNA, the CDR3 is TGTGCCAGTAGTGCAGGGATCTCCTACGAGCAGTACTTC. It translates to CASSAGISYEQYF.

The chain links TRBV5-1 to TRBJ2-5; 9 nucleotides align to TRBD1. Trimming took 4 bases from V and 2 from J; bases not matched to a gene: 6. From germline, CDR1 is SGHRS and CDR2 YFSETQ. The CDR3 runs to 15 residues. The CDR3 nucleotides read TGCGCCAGCAGCCCCCGGGACAGGGAGCAAGAGACCCAGTACTTC. Translating it yields CASSPRDREQETQYF.

The chain carries TRBV16 and TRBJ1-1; TRBD1 is a possible D gene (5 bases). The CDR3 is 15 amino acids. Germline loops: CDR1 KGHSY, CDR2 FQNENV. Trimming took 0 bases from V and 9 from J, leaving 17 bases between them. Here the CDR3 DNA reads TGTGCCAGCAGCCAATCCCTTAGGGGCAGCCAGAAAGCTTTCTTT. Residues: CASSQSLRGSQKAFF.

The chain uses TRBV25-1 and TRBJ1-2; D not resolved. With 8 bases removed from V and 7 bases from J, the gap between germline ends came to 17 bases. Germline V lookup: CDR1 MGHDK, CDR2 SYGVNS. CDR3 length: 13 amino acids. CDR3 nucleotide sequence: TGTGCCAGCGACTTCGGTGAAGTTTCTGGCTACACCTTC. Residues: CASDFGEVSGYTF.